This T cell receptor beta chain stems from a study of shared clonotypes between healthy human individuals. Germline values: CDR1 SNHLY, CDR2 FYNNEI. Trimming pared 10 bases from V and 5 bases from J, leaving 19 bases between. This CDR3 has 14 residues. Data came from immunoSEQ multiplex PCR; TCRdb stores just in-frame clones and leaves some out. The sample lists 2,500,000 or so clones, around 90% seen once, with under 0.15% in the top ten. This rearrangement joins TRBV2 to TRBJ2-3; D tentatively fits TRBD1 or TRBD2 (5 bases each). The sample was naive CD4+ T cells sorted from blood. Subset here: CD45RA+ positively selected. The TCR sequence derives from a young man in good health. The CDR3 nucleotides are TGTGCCATATTTATCCGGGGCGAGGGAGATACGCAGTATTTT. Its translation: CAIFIRGEGDTQYF.